Below, 31 T cell receptor beta chains from the same sample are listed, as sequenced in a study of blood T cell repertoires in COVID-19. Sequencing was performed with immunoSEQ multiplex PCR; in TCRdb, only in-frame clones are kept and a portion is missing. The data contain roughly 140,000 clones, 88% of them singletons. Sequencing was performed on peripheral blood. Receptors were obtained from a human donor in a cohort sampled during active COVID-19.

This chain joins TRBV7-9 and TRBJ2-2, with D possibly being TRBD2 (7 bases). The V end was cut by 11 bases, the J end by 1 base, with 17 bases between. This CDR3 has 15 residues. Germline V gene lookup returns CDR1 SEHNR and CDR2 FQNEAQ (reference sequence). The CDR3 coding sequence is TGTGCCCTTGGGGGGGCGGTCTGGAACACCGGGGAGCTGTTTTTT. It codes for CALGGAVWNTGELFF.

This clone appeared a single time. The J gene is TRBJ1-1, the V gene TRBV5-1; no clear D gene. Trimming left V 4 bases short and J 0 bases short, with 19 bases between. This CDR3 is 17 amino acids long. The germline CDR1 and CDR2 sequences are SGHRS and YFSETQ. In DNA form, the CDR3 reads TGCGCCAGCAGCCCTGCGGCATTAGGCGAACTGAACACTGAAGCTTTCTTT. Translated: CASSPAALGELNTEAFF. Based on the CDR3 plus reference TRBV5-1 and TRBJ1-1, the full variable domain is KAGVTQTPRYLIKTRGQQVTLSCSPISGHRSVSWYQQTPGQGLQFLFEYFSETQRNKGNFPGRFSGRQFSNSRSEMNVSTLELGDSALYLCASSPAALGELNTEAFFGQGTRLTVV.

J is TRBJ1-5 and V is TRBV6-2 or TRBV6-3; D is unresolved. There are 12 residues in the CDR3. CDR1 MNHEY and CDR2 SVGEGT come from the germline V gene. V gave up 5 bases and J gave up 7 bases, with 9 bases separating them. The chain's CDR3 is CASSDIRQPQHF. CDR3 nucleotide sequence: TGTGCCAGCAGTGACATTAGGCAGCCCCAGCATTTT.

This chain uses TRBV5-1 with TRBJ1-6; D remains ambiguous. Germline CDR1 SGHRS, CDR2 YFSETQ. This CDR3 has 16 amino acids. Trimming took 0 bases from V and 5 from J, leaving 12 bases between them. The CDR3 coding sequence is TGCGCCAGCAGCTTGGGGGCCGGGGAAAATAATTCACCCCTCCACTTT. It translates to CASSLGAGENNSPLHF.

The rearrangement links TRBV28 to TRBJ2-1; D possibly corresponds to TRBD2 (6 bases). Germline CDR1 and CDR2: MDHEN and SYDVKM. V was shortened by 3 bases and J by 4 bases, with 13 bases between the two germline ends. The CDR3 totals 15 residues. CDR3 DNA sequence: TGTGCCAGCAGTTTGGTAGCGGATAGTTACAATGAGCAGTTCTTC. It specifies CASSLVADSYNEQFF. The full variable domain, its missing parts supplied by reference TRBV28 and TRBJ2-1, is DVKVTQSSRYLVKRTGEKVFLECVQDMDHENMFWYRQDPGLGLRLIYFSYDVKMKEKGDIPEGYSVSREKKERFSLILESASTNQTSMYLCASSLVADSYNEQFFGPGTRLTVL.

The chain couples TRBV19 to TRBJ2-5, with 10 positions matching TRBD2. With 5 bases clipped from V and 7 bases from J, the junction kept 7 bases outside the gene matches. The CDR3 is made up of 14 amino acids. Germline V gives CDR1 LNHDA, CDR2 SQIVND (reference sequence). The CDR3: CASSLAGDPPTQYF. Written as DNA, the CDR3 is TGTGCCAGTAGTCTAGCGGGGGATCCCCCGACCCAGTACTTC.

This chain links TRBV6-1 with TRBJ1-6; the D gene is possibly TRBD1 (6 bases). The V and J ends lost 3 bases and 6 bases respectively, with 12 bases between them. CDR3 size: 15 residues. The germline CDR1 and CDR2 sequences are MNHNS and SASEGT. The CDR3 here is CASSEGTQRNSPLHF. CDR3 coding DNA: TGTGCCAGCAGTGAGGGGACACAACGTAATTCACCCCTCCACTTT.

The chain has TRBV27 and TRBJ2-1; maybe TRBD2 (6 bases). V was pared by 5 bases and J by 8 bases, with 13 bases between. Germline lookup yields CDR1 MNHEY and CDR2 SMNVEV (reference sequence). This CDR3 is 13 amino acids long. The CDR3 reads CASSPSGLYEQFF. The CDR3 DNA follows: TGTGCCAGCAGTCCATCGGGACTTTATGAGCAGTTCTTC.

The V and J genes are TRBV29-1 and TRBJ1-2; tentatively, D is TRBD1 (5 bases). Germline V CDR1 and CDR2: SQVTM, ANQGSEA. This CDR3 has 13 amino acids. Trimming left V 5 bases short and J 3 bases short, with 13 bases between. CDR3 amino acids: CSVKNPRDYGYTF. In nucleotides, the CDR3 is TGCAGCGTTAAAAACCCCAGGGACTATGGCTACACCTTC.

This chain joins TRBV3-1 (or the pseudogene TRBV3-2) and TRBJ1-1; 8 nucleotides align to TRBD1. The CDR3 consists of 16 residues. The V and J ends lost 1 base and 11 bases, in that order; junction bases with no gene match: 15. Germline V gene lookup returns CDR1 LGHDT and CDR2 YNNKEL (reference sequence). The DNA for the CDR3 is TGTGCCAGCAGCCAAGTCGTCATCTCAGGGGGCGCTTCGGCTTTCTTT. This sequence encodes CASSQVVISGGASAFF.

This chain links TRBV5-1 with TRBJ2-3; 7 bases line up with TRBD2. Per the germline V gene, CDR1 is SGHRS and CDR2 is YFSETQ. J was trimmed by 2 bases and V by 0 bases; bases with no gene match: 3. This CDR3 is 15 amino acids long. The DNA for the CDR3 is TGCGCCAGCAGCTTGGGCGGGGGTCTCACAGATACGCAGTATTTT. This sequence encodes CASSLGGGLTDTQYF.

A single count supports this clone. This chain uses TRBV27 with TRBJ1-6; D remains ambiguous. This CDR3 contains 14 residues. Per germline, CDR1 MNHEY and CDR2 SMNVEV (reference sequence). The ends were cut back, 2 bases at V and 14 bases at J, with 16 bases in the middle. CDR3: CASSLGQPLGTLHF. The DNA for the CDR3 is TGTGCCAGCAGTTTAGGGCAACCTCTTGGTACCCTCCACTTT.

This chain links TRBV27 with TRBJ2-7, with 10 bases identical to TRBD1. V shed 6 bases and J 3 bases; nucleotides not matched to a gene: 8. CDR1 is MNHEY, CDR2 SMNVEV, per germline (reference sequence). The CDR3 consists of 15 residues. As DNA, the CDR3 is TGTGCCAGCAGCTCTCCGGGACAGGGGATCTACGAGCAGTACTTC. It encodes CASSSPGQGIYEQYF.

This chain links TRBV9 with TRBJ2-7, with 10 positions matching TRBD1. The CDR3 length is 17 residues. The V gene's germline CDR1 is SGDLS and CDR2 YYNGEE. Losses at the gene ends were 4 bases for V and 2 bases for J; bases not matched to a gene: 12. CDR3 region: CASSPPGVGTGAYEQYF. Here the CDR3 DNA reads TGTGCCAGCAGCCCCCCCGGCGTCGGGACAGGGGCCTACGAGCAGTACTTC.

The chain recombines TRBV19 with TRBJ2-5; D gene uncertain. V was pared by 7 bases and J by 5 bases, with 14 bases between. The CDR3 spans 13 residues. The germline V gene has CDR1 LNHDA and CDR2 SQIVND (reference sequence). Here the CDR3 DNA reads TGTGCCAGTACCCCCGCGTCGTTGGAGACCCAGTACTTC. Amino acid sequence: CASTPASLETQYF.

The chain has TRBV6-5 and TRBJ2-7; 13 bases align to TRBD2. The CDR3 runs 15 residues. Germline assignment: CDR1 MNHEY and CDR2 SVGAGI. V shed 4 bases, J shed 7 bases, and the junction held 7 bases outside the gene matches. CDR3 in amino acids: CASSSLAGGPWEQYF. In nucleotides, the CDR3 is TGTGCCAGCAGTTCACTAGCGGGGGGGCCATGGGAGCAGTACTTC.

The gene calls are TRBV18 and TRBJ1-2; tentatively, D is TRBD1 (5 bases). Per germline, CDR1 KGHSH and CDR2 LQKENI. Trimming took 2 bases from V and 2 from J, leaving 18 bases between them. CDR3 length equals 17 residues. The CDR3 here is CASSPTDVNQGNYGYTF. Written as DNA, the CDR3 is TGTGCCAGCTCACCAACGGACGTAAACCAGGGCAACTATGGCTACACCTTC.

This clone was detected only a few times. The V call is TRBV5-8, the J call TRBJ2-7, with D possibly being TRBD1 (6 bases). The CDR3 covers 13 residues. Germline V lookup: CDR1 SGHTS, CDR2 YDEGEE. V was cut by 2 bases and J by 5 bases, with 11 bases left in between. DNA of the CDR3: TGTGCCAGCAGCTTTACAGGGAAAAACGAGCAGTACTTC. Its protein product is CASSFTGKNEQYF.

The V gene is TRBV21-1, the J gene TRBJ2-7; the D segment call TRBD1 is taken from the table without a DNA check. TRBV21-1 is tagged as a pseudogene. The CDR3 consists of 15 residues. This CDR3 is CASSKTGHGSHEQYF. CDR3 nucleotide sequence: TGTGCCAGCAGCAAAACGGGACACGGTTCCCACGAGCAGTACTTC.

The DNA for the CDR3 is TGTGCCAGCAGCTTGCAGGGATCCTTTTACGAGCAGTACTTC. The encoded protein is CASSLQGSFYEQYF. The rearrangement links TRBV5-4 to TRBJ2-7; D may be TRBD1 (5 bases). Per germline, CDR1 SGHNT and CDR2 YYREEE (reference sequence). The CDR3 length is 14 residues. Trimming pared 1 base from V and 4 bases from J, leaving 12 bases between.

The chain employs TRBV6-1 and TRBJ1-3; 8 bases agree with TRBD1. J gave up 0 bases and V 1 base, and 11 bases lay outside the gene matches. Germline lookup yields CDR1 MNHNS and CDR2 SASEGT. This CDR3 has 19 amino acids. CDR3 loop: CASSEGTGTPIISGNTIYF. In nucleotides, the CDR3 is TGTGCCAGCAGTGAAGGGACAGGGACCCCGATAATCTCTGGAAACACCATATATTTT.

The rearrangement joins TRBV30 to TRBJ2-7, with D perhaps matching TRBD1 (6 bases). Trimming stripped 3 bases from V and 6 bases from J, with 9 bases between. Per germline, CDR1 GTSNPN and CDR2 SVGIG (reference sequence). The CDR3 length is 11 residues. For the CDR3, the DNA is TGTGCCTGGAGCACAGGGTTCGAGCAGTACTTC. Translated, it gives CAWSTGFEQYF.

The chain carries TRBV7-8 and TRBJ1-5; no reliable D call. Germline CDR1 and CDR2: SGHVS and FQNEAQ. V lost 5 bases to trimming and J lost 4 bases, with 6 bases between them. This CDR3 is built from 12 residues. The CDR3 region has the DNA TGTGCCAGCAGCCAGCCTAATCAGCCCCAGCATTTT. This codes for CASSQPNQPQHF.

CDR3 DNA: TGTGCCAGCAGCGTAGACCCGGTAAACTTCTATGGCTACACCTTC. This gives the protein CASSVDPVNFYGYTF. The chain joins TRBV9 to TRBJ1-2, with D hard to call. The CDR3 consists of 15 residues. Trimming left V 0 bases short and J 4 bases short, with 13 bases between. The germline CDR1 and CDR2 sequences are SGDLS and YYNGEE.

This chain joins TRBV6-2 or TRBV6-3 and TRBJ2-1, with D perhaps TRBD2 (6 bases). CDR1 is MNHEY, CDR2 SVGEGT, per germline. This CDR3 region has 16 residues. V was pared by 0 bases and J by 8 bases, with 17 bases between. The CDR3 sequence is CASSYSTGTGPDEQFF. CDR3 nucleotide sequence: TGTGCCAGCAGTTACTCTACCGGGACTGGGCCCGATGAGCAGTTCTTC.

This chain uses TRBV18 with TRBJ2-2, with D perhaps TRBD2 (6 bases). The CDR3 has 14 amino acids. Trimming stripped 6 bases from V and 3 bases from J, with 11 bases between. Germline values: CDR1 KGHSH, CDR2 LQKENI. This CDR3 is CASSPRGHTGELFF. In nucleotides, the CDR3 is TGTGCCAGCTCCCCGCGGGGCCACACCGGGGAGCTGTTTTTT.

This clone was detected once. This sequence joins TRBV10-3 and TRBJ1-1, with a weak D call TRBD1 (5 bases). Trimming removed 7 bases at V and 5 bases at J, with 11 bases between. The germline CDR1 and CDR2 sequences are ENHRY and SYGVKD. The length of the CDR3 is 12 residues. As DNA, the CDR3 is TGTGCCATCAACCAGGGAGGAACTGAAGCTTTCTTT. Amino acids: CAINQGGTEAFF.

This CDR3 is CASSSLAHTGELFF. The CDR3 region has the DNA TGTGCCAGCAGCTCCCTGGCCCACACCGGGGAGCTGTTTTTT. The chain uses TRBV7-3 and TRBJ2-2, with D hard to call. This CDR3 has 14 amino acids. Germline V gives CDR1 SGHTA, CDR2 FQGTGA. The V end was cut by 4 bases, the J end by 3 bases, with 9 bases between.

The chain recombines TRBV3-1 (or the pseudogene TRBV3-2) with TRBJ2-3, with TRBD1 identical over 10 bases. Germline V CDR1 and CDR2: LGHDT, YNNKEL (reference sequence). This CDR3 region has 13 residues. With 8 bases clipped from V and 6 bases from J, the junction kept 5 bases outside the gene matches. The CDR3 is CASRTGGADTQYF. CDR3 DNA sequence: TGTGCCAGCCGGACAGGGGGTGCTGATACGCAGTATTTT.

The chain links TRBV5-4 to TRBJ2-7; D is possibly TRBD1 (6 bases). CDR3 length: 14 residues. The ends were cut back, 4 bases at V and 1 base at J, with 12 bases in the middle. In germline, CDR1 is SGHNT, CDR2 YYREEE (reference sequence). CDR3 sequence (DNA): TGTGCCAGCAGCCCCGAACAGGGTTCCTACGAGCAGTACTTC. Its translation is CASSPEQGSYEQYF.

The J gene is TRBJ1-1, the V gene TRBV4-3, with a possible D match to TRBD1 (6 bases). Trimming stripped 0 bases from V and 5 bases from J, with 19 bases between. CDR1 and CDR2 (germline): LGHNA, YSLEER. This CDR3 comprises 17 residues. The CDR3 spells CASSQDSPGAGVTEAFF. For the CDR3, the DNA is TGCGCCAGCAGCCAAGATAGTCCAGGGGCGGGTGTGACTGAAGCTTTCTTT.